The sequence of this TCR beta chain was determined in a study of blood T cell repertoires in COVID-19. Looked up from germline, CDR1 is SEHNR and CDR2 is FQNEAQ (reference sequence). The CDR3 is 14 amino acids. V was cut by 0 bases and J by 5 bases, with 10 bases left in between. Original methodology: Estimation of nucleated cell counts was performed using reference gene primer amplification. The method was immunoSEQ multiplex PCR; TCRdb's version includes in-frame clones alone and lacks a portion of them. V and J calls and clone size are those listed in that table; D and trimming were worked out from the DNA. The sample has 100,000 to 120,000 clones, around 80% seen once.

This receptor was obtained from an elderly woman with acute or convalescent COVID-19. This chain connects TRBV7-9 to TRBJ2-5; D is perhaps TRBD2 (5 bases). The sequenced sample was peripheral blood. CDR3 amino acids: CASSLANGEETQYF. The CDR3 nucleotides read TGTGCCAGCAGCTTAGCGAACGGGGAGGAGACCCAGTACTTC.